Sequencing of this T cell receptor beta chain was carried out in a study of T cell repertoires in cytomegalovirus infection (dated by TCRdb to 2018 to 2020). At the level of the whole study: Donor HLA type was relevant to the analysis, as public TCR beta signatures indicated carriage of CMV infection together with the matching HLA type. The research as a whole found: In both this cohort and an independent roughly 330-donor cohort, the cumulative frequency of public TCR beta family members distinguished carriers of CMV infection plus the relevant HLA type. The ex vivo response was dominated by HLA-C-restricted CMV-specific TCR beta clonotypes, which also provided the single most frequent clonotype in two of eight donors.

V is shortened by 6 bases, J by 6 bases, and the region joining them spans 23 bases. From the cysteine through the phenylalanine, the CDR3 covers 16 amino acids. Only CDR3 DNA remains: 48 bases, in frame from the first base. Based on the germline V gene, the CDR1 and CDR2 sequences are SGHTA and FQGNSA. The sequencing machine was an Illumina HiSeq 1500. TCRdb reanalyzed the raw reads on its own, using fastp at Q25 for trimming and MiXCR for clone calling, and kept in-frame beta chains. One record per CDR3 amino acid sequence lists the most common genes and DNA. In this sample the table shows 160,000 or so distinct CDR3 sequences, roughly 18% of which occur a single time. Clones ranked in the top ten supply around 20% of the sample. Notes on this clonotype: No cognate antigen has been identified for it. Base-call qualities are not available, and no considerably larger clone is one nucleotide away.

Sequencing was carried out using CD8+ T cells from PBMCs. The clonotype comes from a human donor in good health (CMV status not recorded). Some clones in this sample may be carry-over from other donors' samples. The sequence links TRBV7-2 to TRBJ2-5; TRBD2 is perhaps the D gene, given 6 matching bases. Read as DNA, the sequence is TGTGCCAGCAGAAAGGTCGGTGGGGCGGCGGGAAAGACCCAGTACTTC. Translated, it reads CASRKVGGAAGKTQYF.